This entry describes one TCR beta chain. Assay used: immunoSEQ multiplex PCR; TCRdb lists only in-frame clones, some missing. Found here are about 440,000 clones, approximately 88% of them singletons; the top ten hold 10% to 15%. This specimen comes from a study of blood T cell repertoires in COVID-19. Followed over time, Seattle patients had been enrolled while infection was active. This CDR3 has 14 residues. V shed 3 bases, J shed 5 bases, and the junction held 6 bases outside the gene matches. The germline gives CDR1 SGDLS, CDR2 YYNGEE. The TCR was taken from a woman in her forties or fifties with COVID-19, enrolled during active disease. The V call is TRBV9, the J call TRBJ1-1; 8 nucleotides agree with TRBD1. The sequencing input was peripheral blood. The CDR3 DNA is TGTGCCAGCAGCGCGGCAGGGGGCGGGACTGAAGCTTTCTTT. Translating it yields CASSAAGGGTEAFF.